Listed below are T cell receptor beta chains from one sample, sequenced in a study of metastatic and nonmetastatic thyroid tumors. MiXCR reprocessed the PCR reads for TCRdb. The table includes 14,000 to 15,000 clones, over 20% detected once. Sequencing used tumor tissue. Every receptor here comes from a female donor with papillary thyroid cancer or a benign thyroid nodule (not recorded which). Some clones in this sample may be carry-over from other donors' samples. The CDR3 runs from the conserved cysteine through the conserved F or W.

V gene	J gene	CDR3 protein
TRBV25-1	TRBJ2-1	CASSEEDRYNEQFF
TRBV2	TRBJ2-1	CASSVRRDYEQFF
TRBV9	TRBJ2-7	CASSSSQIQNEQYF
TRBV7-9	TRBJ1-2	CASRRSSTNYGYTF
TRBV7-9	TRBJ2-7	CASSLEGLGEQYF
TRBV5-1	TRBJ2-2	CASSLFRAFTGELFF
TRBV6-1	TRBJ2-7	CASAGGTGDIYEQYF
TRBV5-1	TRBJ2-2	CASSPGGAGELFF
TRBV6-5	TRBJ2-3	CASSYKGEAYTQYF
TRBV7-9	TRBJ2-1	CASSGGREQFF
TRBV4-1	TRBJ1-1	CASSTPGQRTNEAFF
TRBV12-3/TRBV12-4	TRBJ2-2	CASSLAHNTGELFF
TRBV5-6	TRBJ1-2	CASSLSLITYGYTF
TRBV5-1	TRBJ2-2	CASSLGEREPPGELFF
TRBV7-2	TRBJ2-5	CASSPGTSGRLETQYF
TRBV11-2	TRBJ1-3	CASSEFVVAGNTIYF
TRBV12-3/TRBV12-4	TRBJ1-1	CASRGQVGTEAFF
TRBV7-9	TRBJ2-7	CASSFGRDYEQYF
TRBV6-1	TRBJ2-7	CASSFWDRSNYEQYF
TRBV28	TRBJ1-4	CASSLSSTGLGSAKLFF